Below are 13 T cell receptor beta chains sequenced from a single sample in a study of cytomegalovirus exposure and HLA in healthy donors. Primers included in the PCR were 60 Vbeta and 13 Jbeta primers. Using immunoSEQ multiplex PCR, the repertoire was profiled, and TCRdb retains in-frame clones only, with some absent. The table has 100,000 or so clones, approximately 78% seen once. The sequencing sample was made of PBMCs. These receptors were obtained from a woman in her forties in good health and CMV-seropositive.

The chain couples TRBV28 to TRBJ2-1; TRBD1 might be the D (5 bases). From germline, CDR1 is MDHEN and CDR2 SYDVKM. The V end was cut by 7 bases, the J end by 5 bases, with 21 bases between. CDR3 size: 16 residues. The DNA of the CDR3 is TGTGCCAGCATCCCCTCAGGGTTTGGCAGTAACAATGAGCAGTTCTTC. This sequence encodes CASIPSGFGSNNEQFF.

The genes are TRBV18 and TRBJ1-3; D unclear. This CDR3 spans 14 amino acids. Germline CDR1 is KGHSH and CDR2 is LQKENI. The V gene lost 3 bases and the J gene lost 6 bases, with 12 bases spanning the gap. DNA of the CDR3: TGTGCCAGCTCACCTAGTTCTCTAGAAAACACCATATATTTT. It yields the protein CASSPSSLENTIYF.

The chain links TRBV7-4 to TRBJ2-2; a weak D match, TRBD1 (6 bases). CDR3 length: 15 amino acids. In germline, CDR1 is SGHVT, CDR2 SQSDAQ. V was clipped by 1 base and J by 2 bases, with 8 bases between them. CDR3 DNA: TGTGCCAGCAGCTTAGGACAGGTAAACACCGGGGAGCTGTTTTTT. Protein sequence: CASSLGQVNTGELFF.

CDR3 sequence reads: CAGPPPTGTNIQYF. CDR3 DNA: TGTGCCGGACCCCCCCCGACAGGGACGAACATTCAGTACTTC. This chain joins TRBV21-1 and TRBJ2-4; no check of the table's D call, TRBD1, against the DNA was made. TRBV21-1 corresponds to a pseudogene. This CDR3 region has 14 residues.

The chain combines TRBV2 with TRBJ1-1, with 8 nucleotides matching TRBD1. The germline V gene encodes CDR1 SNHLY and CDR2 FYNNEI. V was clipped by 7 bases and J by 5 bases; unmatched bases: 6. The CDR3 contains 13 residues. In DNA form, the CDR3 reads TGTGCCAGCACTGGGACAGGTAAAACTGAAGCTTTCTTT. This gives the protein CASTGTGKTEAFF.

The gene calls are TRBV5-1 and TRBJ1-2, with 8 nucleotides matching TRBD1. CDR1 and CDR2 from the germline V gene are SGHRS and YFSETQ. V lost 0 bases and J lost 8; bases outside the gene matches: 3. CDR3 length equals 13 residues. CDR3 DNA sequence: TGCGCCAGCAGCTTGGCAGGGGGCGACGGCTACACCTTC. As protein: CASSLAGGDGYTF.

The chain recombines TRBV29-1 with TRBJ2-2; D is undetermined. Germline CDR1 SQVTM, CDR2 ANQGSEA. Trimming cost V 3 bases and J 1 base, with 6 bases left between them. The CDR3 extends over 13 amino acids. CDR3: CSVDPKNTGELFF. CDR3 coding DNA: TGCAGCGTTGACCCCAAGAACACCGGGGAGCTGTTTTTT.

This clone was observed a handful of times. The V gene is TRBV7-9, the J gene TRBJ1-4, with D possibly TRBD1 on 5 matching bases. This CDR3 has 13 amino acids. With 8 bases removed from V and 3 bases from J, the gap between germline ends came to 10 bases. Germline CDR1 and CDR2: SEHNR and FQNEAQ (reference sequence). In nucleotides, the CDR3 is TGTGCCAGCGGGAGGGGAGCTAATGAAAAACTGTTTTTT. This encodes CASGRGANEKLFF.

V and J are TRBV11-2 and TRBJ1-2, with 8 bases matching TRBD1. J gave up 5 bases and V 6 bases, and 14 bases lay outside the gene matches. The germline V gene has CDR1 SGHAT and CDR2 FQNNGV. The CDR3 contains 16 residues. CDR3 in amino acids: CASSKPFRGRGYGYTF. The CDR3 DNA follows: TGTGCCAGCAGTAAACCATTCAGGGGGCGCGGTTATGGCTACACCTTC. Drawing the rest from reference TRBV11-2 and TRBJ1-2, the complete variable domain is EAGVAQSPRYKIIEKRQSVAFWCNPISGHATLYWYQQILGQGPKLLIQFQNNGVVDDSQLPKDRFSAERLKGVDSTLKIQPAKLEDSAVYLCASSKPFRGRGYGYTFGSGTRLTVV.

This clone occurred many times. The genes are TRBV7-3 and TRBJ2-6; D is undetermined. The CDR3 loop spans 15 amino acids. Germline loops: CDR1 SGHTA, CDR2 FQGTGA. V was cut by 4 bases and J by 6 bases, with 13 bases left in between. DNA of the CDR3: TGTGCCAGCAGCTCCGGTCCCCCCCCGGCCAACGTCCTGACTTTC. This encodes CASSSGPPPANVLTF.

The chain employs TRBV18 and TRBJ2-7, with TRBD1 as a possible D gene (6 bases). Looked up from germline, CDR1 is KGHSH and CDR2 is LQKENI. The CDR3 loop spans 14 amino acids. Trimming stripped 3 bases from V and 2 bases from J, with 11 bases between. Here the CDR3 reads CASSPSAGAYEQYF. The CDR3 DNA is TGTGCCAGCTCACCTAGCGCAGGGGCCTACGAGCAGTACTTC. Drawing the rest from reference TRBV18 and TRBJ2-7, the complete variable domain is NAGVMQNPRHLVRRRGQEARLRCSPMKGHSHVYWYRQLPEEGLKFMVYLQKENIIDESGMPKERFSAEFPKEGPSILRIQQVVRGDSAAYFCASSPSAGAYEQYFGPGTRLTVT.

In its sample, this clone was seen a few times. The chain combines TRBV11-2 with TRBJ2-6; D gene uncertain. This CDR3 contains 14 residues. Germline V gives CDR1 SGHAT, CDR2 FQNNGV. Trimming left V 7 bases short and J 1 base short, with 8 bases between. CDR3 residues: CASTKLSGANVLTF. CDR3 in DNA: TGTGCCAGCACCAAACTATCTGGGGCCAACGTCCTGACTTTC.

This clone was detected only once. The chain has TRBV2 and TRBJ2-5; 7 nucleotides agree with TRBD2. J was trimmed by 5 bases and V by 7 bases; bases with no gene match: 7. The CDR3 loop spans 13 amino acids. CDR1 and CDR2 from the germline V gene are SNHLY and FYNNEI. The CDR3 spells CASMGGRGETQYF. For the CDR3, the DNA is TGTGCCAGCATGGGGGGGAGAGGGGAGACCCAGTACTTC.